Shown below are 20 T cell receptor beta chains from a single sample sequenced in a study of blood T cell repertoires in COVID-19. Clones were read by immunoSEQ multiplex PCR, and TCRdb kept only the in-frame ones, dropping some. This sample has about 220,000 clones; more than 85% occur once, and the top ten carry roughly 10%. The sample was peripheral blood. The origin of the receptors is a woman between 45 and 65 years old with COVID-19, enrolled during active disease.

The chain carries TRBV10-3 and TRBJ1-1; no clear D gene. This CDR3 is built from 12 residues. The germline V gene encodes CDR1 ENHRY and CDR2 SYGVKD. With 8 bases removed from V and 6 bases from J, the gap between germline ends came to 13 bases. CDR3 DNA: TGTGCCATCCGACCCCCAGCGGCTGAAGCTTTCTTT. This encodes CAIRPPAAEAFF.

This rearrangement joins TRBV9 to TRBJ1-2; the match to TRBD1 covers 10 bases. The germline gives CDR1 SGDLS, CDR2 YYNGEE. The CDR3 is made up of 12 amino acids. Unmatched junction bases numbered 5, after V lost 7 bases and J lost 8 bases. In DNA, the CDR3 is TGTGCCAGCCGACAGGGGGCGAGGGGCTACACCTTC. Protein: CASRQGARGYTF.

The J gene is TRBJ2-3, the V gene TRBV4-1, with D tentatively TRBD1 (5 bases). The CDR3 length is 17 residues. Germline-derived CDR1 and CDR2 are MGHRA and YSYEKL. Between the trimmed V and J ends, which lost 1 base and 3 bases, there was a span of 17 bases. The CDR3 bases are TGCGCCAGCAGCCAAGTTTCGTCTTCCAGGGCTACAGATACGCAGTATTTT. This gives the protein CASSQVSSSRATDTQYF.

J is TRBJ1-2 and V is TRBV7-2; 8 bases match TRBD1. Trimming took 2 bases from V and 7 from J; bases not matched to a gene: 15. The CDR3 has 17 amino acids. CDR1 and CDR2 (germline): SGHTA, FQGNSA. CDR3 bases: TGTGCCAGCAGCTTACTAGGAGTGATCACAGGGGGTGCTGGCTACACCTTC. This translates into CASSLLGVITGGAGYTF.

This clone was detected only once. CDR3 sequence: CASSQHSGTGYDEQFF. CDR3 bases: TGTGCCAGCAGCCAACATAGCGGGACAGGGTATGATGAGCAGTTCTTC. V usage is TRBV11-1 and J usage is TRBJ2-1; D might be TRBD1 (9 bases). Germline V lookup: CDR1 SGHAT, CDR2 FQDESV (reference sequence). Trimming pared 5 bases from V and 8 bases from J, leaving 22 bases between. The CDR3 covers 16 residues.

This rearrangement joins TRBV9 to TRBJ2-1; the match to TRBD2 covers 11 bases. CDR1 and CDR2 from the germline V gene are SGDLS and YYNGEE. The CDR3 is 16 amino acids. Trimming removed 0 bases from V and 7 bases from J; junction bases left unmatched: 6. The CDR3 DNA is TGTGCCAGCAGCGTAGACCTAGCGGGGGGTATAAATGAGCAGTTCTTC. It specifies CASSVDLAGGINEQFF.

This chain links TRBV5-1 with TRBJ1-4, with D unclear. The V gene lost 0 bases and the J gene lost 8 bases, with 8 bases spanning the gap. The CDR3 has 13 amino acids. The germline gives CDR1 SGHRS, CDR2 YFSETQ. The CDR3 nucleotides read TGCGCCAGCAGCTTGGGAATTCGGGAAAAACTGTTTTTT. Translated: CASSLGIREKLFF.

This chain uses TRBV28 with TRBJ2-1; possibly TRBD1 for D (6 bases). Germline V CDR1 and CDR2: MDHEN, SYDVKM. The CDR3 runs 15 residues. Deletions cut 1 base from V and 2 bases from J, with 9 bases between. The CDR3 DNA sequence: TGTGCCAGCAGTTTATACCGGGACACCTACAATGAGCAGTTCTTC. Translating it yields CASSLYRDTYNEQFF. Complete variable domain (other parts from reference TRBV28 and TRBJ2-1): DVKVTQSSRYLVKRTGEKVFLECVQDMDHENMFWYRQDPGLGLRLIYFSYDVKMKEKGDIPEGYSVSREKKERFSLILESASTNQTSMYLCASSLYRDTYNEQFFGPGTRLTVL.

J is TRBJ2-1 and V is TRBV30, with TRBD2 matching 12 bases. Germline V gene sequence: CDR1 GTSNPN, CDR2 SVGIG (reference sequence). The CDR3 has 15 amino acids. After removal of 0 bases from V and 10 bases from J, the junction contained 7 bases not matched to a gene. The CDR3 reads CAWSVPSGGAKEQFF. CDR3 coding DNA: TGTGCCTGGAGTGTACCTAGCGGGGGGGCAAAGGAGCAGTTCTTC. The complete variable domain, with remaining parts taken from reference TRBV30 and TRBJ2-1, reads SQTIHQWPATLVQPVGSPLSLECTVEGTSNPNLYWYRQAAGRGLQLLFYSVGIGQISSEVPQNLSASRPQDRQFILSSKKLLLSDSGFYLCAWSVPSGGAKEQFFGPGTRLTVL.

This rearrangement joins TRBV7-2 to TRBJ2-3; the D gene is possibly TRBD1 (5 bases). The CDR3 loop spans 12 amino acids. Germline CDR1 SGHTA, CDR2 FQGNSA. The V end lost 5 bases, the J end lost 8 bases, and 11 bases lay between the germline ends. Here the CDR3 reads CASSPHRGTQYF. For the CDR3, the DNA is TGTGCCAGCAGCCCACATAGGGGTACGCAGTATTTT.

CDR3 coding DNA: TGTGCCAGCTCAAAGGACAGGGGTAACTACAATGAGCAGTTCTTC. It translates to CASSKDRGNYNEQFF. The chain uses TRBV27 and TRBJ2-1; 9 bases agree with TRBD1. The CDR3 runs 15 residues. V lost 8 bases to trimming and J lost 3 bases; unmatched junction nucleotides: 8. CDR1 is MNHEY, CDR2 SMNVEV, per germline (reference sequence).

J is TRBJ2-1 and V is TRBV2; 7 bases line up with TRBD1. Per germline, CDR1 SNHLY and CDR2 FYNNEI. The CDR3 sequence is 13 residues long. Germline trimming cut 6 bases from V and 4 bases from J; bases unmatched to any gene: 3. The CDR3 region is CASSWGQYNEQFF. For the CDR3, the DNA is TGTGCCAGCAGCTGGGGACAGTACAATGAGCAGTTCTTC.

The chain uses TRBV6-2 or TRBV6-3 and TRBJ2-2, with a possible D match to TRBD1 (6 bases). CDR1 is MNHEY and CDR2 is SVGEGT in the germline V gene. Between the trimmed V and J ends, which lost 2 bases and 5 bases, there was a span of 9 bases. This CDR3 spans 14 amino acids. CDR3 residues: CASSYGQLTGELFF. DNA of the CDR3: TGTGCCAGCAGTTACGGACAGCTAACCGGGGAGCTGTTTTTT.

This rearrangement joins TRBV5-1 to TRBJ2-3, with a weak D call TRBD2 (5 bases). The CDR3 runs to 15 residues. The germline V gene encodes CDR1 SGHRS and CDR2 YFSETQ. V was clipped by 3 bases and J by 6 bases, with 17 bases between them. Here the CDR3 reads CASSSASGPRDTQYF. CDR3 in DNA: TGCGCCAGCAGCTCAGCGAGCGGACCCCGGGATACGCAGTATTTT.

This clone was observed once. V is TRBV6-5 and J is TRBJ1-1; D uncertain. V shed 6 bases and J shed 0 bases, with 8 bases lying between them. The CDR3 runs 13 residues. Germline CDR1 is MNHEY and CDR2 is SVGAGI. The DNA of the CDR3 is TGTGCCAGCAGCCTAGACCTGAACACTGAAGCTTTCTTT. This encodes CASSLDLNTEAFF.

The chain carries TRBV7-2 and TRBJ1-3; D is uncertain. This CDR3 spans 18 amino acids. Germline values: CDR1 SGHTA, CDR2 FQGNSA. The ends were cut back, 5 bases at V and 0 bases at J, with 20 bases in the middle. CDR3 sequence (DNA): TGTGCCAGCAGCCGCGGTCAACACCCAAGCTTCTCTGGAAACACCATATATTTT. Translating it yields CASSRGQHPSFSGNTIYF.

This clone was detected once. This rearrangement joins TRBV12-5 to TRBJ1-1; D is ambiguous. This CDR3 is 14 amino acids long. V lost 4 bases and J lost 4, with 13 bases in between. From germline, CDR1 is LGHNT and CDR2 FRNRAP. CDR3 protein: CASGSRGQITEAFF. The CDR3 region has the DNA TGTGCTAGTGGTTCTAGAGGGCAGATCACTGAAGCTTTCTTT.

This sequence joins TRBV6-1 and TRBJ2-7; possible D gene TRBD2, 5 bases. V lost 6 bases, J lost 0 bases, and 12 bases lay in between. Germline-derived CDR1 and CDR2 are MNHNS and SASEGT. There are 14 residues in the CDR3. The CDR3 nucleotides are TGTGCCAGCAGATCGGGGTCGAGCTCCTACGAGCAGTACGTC. Protein: CASRSGSSSYEQYV.

This rearrangement joins TRBV30 to TRBJ2-3; TRBD2 is a possible D gene (7 bases). The germline V and J ends were trimmed by 1 base and 5 bases, with 19 bases remaining between them. Germline CDR1 and CDR2: GTSNPN and SVGIG (reference sequence). The CDR3 runs 16 residues. The CDR3 reads CAWSGGGWGGGDTQYF. CDR3 nucleotides: TGTGCCTGGAGTGGCGGGGGATGGGGAGGGGGAGATACGCAGTATTTT. The complete variable domain, with remaining parts taken from reference TRBV30 and TRBJ2-3, reads SQTIHQWPATLVQPVGSPLSLECTVEGTSNPNLYWYRQAAGRGLQLLFYSVGIGQISSEVPQNLSASRPQDRQFILSSKKLLLSDSGFYLCAWSGGGWGGGDTQYFGPGTRLTVL.

The CDR3 protein is CASSLGAFGGGTEAFF. The CDR3 nucleotides are TGTGCCAGCAGCTTAGGGGCGTTCGGGGGTGGGACTGAAGCTTTCTTT. The V and J genes are TRBV11-2 and TRBJ1-1, with a possible D match to TRBD1 (5 bases). Germline loops: CDR1 SGHAT, CDR2 FQNNGV. The CDR3 contains 16 residues. With 1 base removed from V and 5 bases from J, the gap between germline ends came to 17 bases. The full variable domain, in which reference TRBV11-2 and TRBJ1-1 provide the parts outside the CDR3, is EAGVAQSPRYKIIEKRQSVAFWCNPISGHATLYWYQQILGQGPKLLIQFQNNGVVDDSQLPKDRFSAERLKGVDSTLKIQPAKLEDSAVYLCASSLGAFGGGTEAFFGQGTRLTVV.